The 13 T cell receptor beta chains below were found in one sample sequenced in a study of Ad26.COV2.S vaccination and SARS-CoV-2 variants. Assay: immunoSEQ multiplex PCR; the TCRdb copy retains only in-frame clones and omits some. The data hold roughly 680,000 clones, with more than 70% observed a single time. Treatment noted: about 20 received Ad26.COV2.S at low or high dose, single or two shots; about 5 received placebo; per-sample allocation not given. Sampling occurred on day 63 after the first vaccine or placebo injection. Specimen: peripheral blood, collected in a trial of Ad26.COV2.S vaccine versus placebo. These TCRs come from a person aged 18-60 years who received the Ad26.COV2.S COVID-19 vaccine or a placebo.

As to this clone: Additional DNA sequences in this sample encode the identical CDR3. This chain links TRBV18 with TRBJ2-5; the D gene is possibly TRBD1 (5 bases). The length of the CDR3 is 13 residues. V lost 2 bases, J lost 5 bases, and 9 bases lay in between. Germline loops: CDR1 KGHSH, CDR2 LQKENI. The CDR3 nucleotides are TGTGCCAGCTCACCAGGCAGGGATGAGACCCAGTACTTC. This gives the protein CASSPGRDETQYF.

The rearrangement joins TRBV19 to TRBJ1-5; 10 positions match TRBD1. After removal of 1 base from V and 7 bases from J, the junction contained 4 bases not matched to a gene. Germline values: CDR1 LNHDA, CDR2 SQIVND (reference sequence). This CDR3 spans 15 amino acids. CDR3 sequence reads: CASSIGGTGDQPQHF. As DNA, the CDR3 is TGTGCCAGTAGTATAGGAGGGACAGGGGACCAGCCCCAGCATTTT.

Only one count was recorded for this clone. The CDR3 sequence: CASSRIAGPGGAQYF. As DNA, the CDR3 is TGTGCCAGCAGCCGTATCGCAGGCCCCGGAGGGGCCCAGTACTTC. The V and J genes are TRBV11-1 and TRBJ2-5, with a tentative D call TRBD2 (6 bases). V lost 5 bases to trimming and J lost 9 bases, with 22 bases between them. Germline V gene lookup returns CDR1 SGHAT and CDR2 FQDESV (reference sequence). The length of the CDR3 is 15 residues.

The chain has TRBV27 and TRBJ2-7; TRBD1 matches at 8 bases. The CDR3 length is 14 residues. Trimming took 1 base from V and 3 from J; bases not matched to a gene: 2. Germline CDR1 reads MNHEY; CDR2 reads SMNVEV (reference sequence). CDR3 DNA: TGTGCCAGCAGTTTATGGGGGACAGGCTACGAGCAGTACTTC. Translating gives CASSLWGTGYEQYF.

The rearrangement uses TRBV19 and TRBJ2-3, with a possible D match to TRBD1 (6 bases). The CDR3 is 15 residues long. V was shortened by 9 bases and J by 2 bases, with 18 bases between the two germline ends. CDR1 is LNHDA, CDR2 SQIVND, per germline (reference sequence). The CDR3: CASRRLDRDTDTQYF. The CDR3 DNA reads as TGTGCCAGCCGGAGACTGGACAGAGACACAGATACGCAGTATTTT.

This chain links TRBV10-3 with TRBJ2-7; 7 bases fit TRBD1. V was pared by 4 bases and J by 10 bases, with 10 bases of the junction left unmatched. Germline CDR1 is ENHRY and CDR2 is SYGVKD. This CDR3 has 13 residues. The CDR3 reads CAISGGTVTSQYF. Written as DNA, the CDR3 is TGTGCCATCAGTGGGGGGACAGTTACGAGTCAGTACTTC.

This chain connects TRBV6-2 or TRBV6-3 to TRBJ2-1; the D is unclear. V was cut by 0 bases and J by 6 bases, with 6 bases left in between. The CDR3 sequence is 13 residues long. Germline V gene data show CDR1 as MNHEY and CDR2 as SVGEGT. The CDR3, as DNA: TGTGCCAGCAGTTACTCGATGTCCAATGAGCAGTTCTTC. Its translation: CASSYSMSNEQFF.

V and J are TRBV6-2 or TRBV6-3 and TRBJ1-6, with TRBD1 matching 9 bases. This CDR3 is 15 amino acids long. Unmatched junction bases numbered 7, after V lost 5 bases and J lost 8 bases. The germline gives CDR1 MNHEY, CDR2 SVGEGT. The CDR3 DNA reads TGTGCCAGCAGTCCACCGGGACAGGGTTATTCACCCCTCCACTTT. Its translation: CASSPPGQGYSPLHF.

The chain has TRBV6-4 and TRBJ2-6; no definite D call. V was trimmed by 0 bases and J by 0 bases, leaving 3 bases between them. Germline CDR1 MRHNA, CDR2 SNTAGT. This CDR3 is built from 15 residues. The CDR3 here is CASSDSNSGANVLTF. The CDR3 nucleotides are TGTGCCAGCAGTGACTCAAACTCTGGGGCCAACGTCCTGACTTTC.

V gene TRBV18 combines with J gene TRBJ1-5, with TRBD1 as a possible D gene (5 bases). Trimming took off 4 bases at V and 5 bases at J, with 12 bases between the two ends. The V gene's germline CDR1 is KGHSH and CDR2 LQKENI. CDR3 length: 14 residues. CDR3 coding DNA: TGTGCCAGCTCACGGGGGGGAAGTCATCAGCCCCAGCATTTT. It codes for CASSRGGSHQPQHF.

The rearrangement links TRBV3-1 (or the pseudogene TRBV3-2) to TRBJ2-2; either TRBD1 or TRBD2 may supply D (6 bases each). The V gene lost 4 bases and the J gene lost 1 base, with 19 bases spanning the gap. The CDR3 has 18 residues. The germline V gene encodes CDR1 LGHDT and CDR2 YNNKEL (reference sequence). CDR3 residues: CASSRRLGGALNTGELFF. CDR3 DNA: TGTGCCAGCAGCCGTCGTCTGGGGGGCGCATTGAACACCGGGGAGCTGTTTTTT.

The gene calls are TRBV6-5 and TRBJ1-1, with D uncertain. Germline V gene lookup returns CDR1 MNHEY and CDR2 SVGAGI. There are 11 residues in the CDR3. Between the trimmed V and J ends, which lost 8 bases and 5 bases, there was a span of 9 bases. The CDR3 region is CASQTATEAFF. The CDR3 DNA is TGTGCCAGCCAAACTGCTACTGAAGCTTTCTTT.

Remarks on this clone: This specimen includes other DNA sequences encoding the same CDR3. This rearrangement joins TRBV5-1 to TRBJ1-1; D remains unclear. V was clipped by 0 bases and J by 1 base, with 7 bases between them. The CDR3 runs 14 residues. Germline assignment: CDR1 SGHRS and CDR2 YFSETQ. The chain's CDR3 is CASSLEGSNTEAFF. For the CDR3, the DNA is TGCGCCAGCAGCTTGGAGGGTTCGAACACTGAAGCTTTCTTT. The full variable domain, its missing parts supplied by reference TRBV5-1 and TRBJ1-1, is KAGVTQTPRYLIKTRGQQVTLSCSPISGHRSVSWYQQTPGQGLQFLFEYFSETQRNKGNFPGRFSGRQFSNSRSEMNVSTLELGDSALYLCASSLEGSNTEAFFGQGTRLTVV.